These 4 T cell receptor beta chains share one sample of origin, sequenced in a study of blood T cell repertoires in COVID-19. Clones were sequenced by immunoSEQ multiplex PCR, and TCRdb holds only the in-frame ones, with some missing. Of about 110,000 clones in the sample, over 60% are singletons; the top ten hold around 4.5%. Sequencing input: peripheral blood. Receptors originate from a man between 65 and 80 years old with acute or convalescent COVID-19.

The rearrangement joins TRBV3-1 (or the pseudogene TRBV3-2) to TRBJ1-6, with TRBD1 identical over 9 bases. V shed 6 bases, J shed 11 bases, and the junction held 8 bases outside the gene matches. Per the germline V gene, CDR1 is LGHDT and CDR2 is YNNKEL (reference sequence). The CDR3 has 14 amino acids. The DNA for the CDR3 is TGTGCCAGCAGGGATGGACAGGGGAGGACACCCCTCCACTTT. Translated: CASRDGQGRTPLHF.

The V gene is TRBV6-7, the J gene TRBJ2-7, with a weak D call TRBD2 (6 bases). TRBV6-7 counts as an open reading frame of uncertain function. Deletions cut 2 bases from V and 2 bases from J, with 22 bases between. There are 18 residues in the CDR3. CDR3 in amino acids: CASSYRTKPGLRTYEQYF. CDR3 bases: TGTGCCAGCAGTTACCGGACGAAGCCGGGACTGAGAACCTACGAGCAGTACTTC.

J is TRBJ1-2 and V is TRBV5-4; 9 bases are a match to TRBD1. V shed 2 bases and J 4 bases; nucleotides not matched to a gene: 12. Looked up from germline, CDR1 is SGHNT and CDR2 is YYREEE (reference sequence). The CDR3 consists of 17 residues. In DNA, the CDR3 is TGTGCCAGCAGCTTTCGGGACAGGGTGCGCGTCGGCTATGGCTACACCTTC. Translating gives CASSFRDRVRVGYGYTF.

The chain is built from TRBV29-1 and TRBJ1-4, with 9 bases lining up with TRBD1. CDR3 size: 14 residues. Per germline, CDR1 SQVTM and CDR2 ANQGSEA. The J segment lost 7 bases and the V segment lost 6 bases, leaving 9 bases of the junction unmatched. The CDR3 loop is CSVLTPGQGEKLFF. The CDR3 DNA reads TGCAGCGTCCTCACCCCGGGACAGGGTGAAAAACTGTTTTTT.